This TCR beta chain was obtained from a study of shared clonotypes between healthy human individuals. A word on this clone: The target antigen is unknown.

CDR3 length: 17 residues. The method was immunoSEQ multiplex PCR; TCRdb's version includes in-frame clones alone and lacks a portion of them. Among millions of clones listed, 95% were seen once. Findings of the study overall: Generation of non-shared clonotypes was less probable than generation of clonotypes shared by all four donors.

The V gene is TRBV21-1, the J gene TRBJ2-7; TRBD1, the D gene given by the table, was not confirmed from the DNA. TRBV21-1 is reported as a pseudogene. The material sequenced was naive CD4+ T cells sorted from blood. Subset in this sample: CD45RA+ positively selected. The receptor comes from a man between 18 and 35 years old in good health. As DNA, the CDR3 is TGTGCCAGCAGCAAAGGACAAGGAACCCCTGGAACCTACGAGCAGTACTTC. Translating it yields CASSKGQGTPGTYEQYF.